What follows describes a single TCR beta chain. As originally analysed: For nucleated cells, counts were estimated from reference gene primer amplification. TCRdb's copy holds only in-frame clones and misses some; the assay was immunoSEQ multiplex PCR. V and J calls and clone size are as listed in that table; D and trimming were resolved from the DNA. The sample yields around 300,000 clones, around 90% seen once. Enrolled through a virtual design, the participants were between 18 and 89 years of age and came from approximately 25 US areas. The data are from a study of blood T cell repertoires in COVID-19. As for the study in general: Before being deemed recovered, Cohort 3 donors had two negative PCRs, clearance, or symptom resolution. The United States, Italy and Spain were the sources of the acute and convalescent COVID-19 samples.

The CDR3 covers 15 residues. Germline values: CDR1 LNHDA, CDR2 SQIVND (reference sequence). Trimming stripped 4 bases from V and 0 bases from J, with 10 bases between. The chain joins TRBV19 to TRBJ2-1; no clear D. This TCR derives from a woman aged 55 to 70 in a cohort exposed to, infected with or recovered from COVID-19 (not recorded which). Sequencing was carried out using PBMCs or T cells enriched from blood (not recorded which). The CDR3 region is CASSKLPSSYNEQFF. In DNA, the CDR3 is TGTGCCAGTAGTAAGCTTCCCTCCTCCTACAATGAGCAGTTCTTC.